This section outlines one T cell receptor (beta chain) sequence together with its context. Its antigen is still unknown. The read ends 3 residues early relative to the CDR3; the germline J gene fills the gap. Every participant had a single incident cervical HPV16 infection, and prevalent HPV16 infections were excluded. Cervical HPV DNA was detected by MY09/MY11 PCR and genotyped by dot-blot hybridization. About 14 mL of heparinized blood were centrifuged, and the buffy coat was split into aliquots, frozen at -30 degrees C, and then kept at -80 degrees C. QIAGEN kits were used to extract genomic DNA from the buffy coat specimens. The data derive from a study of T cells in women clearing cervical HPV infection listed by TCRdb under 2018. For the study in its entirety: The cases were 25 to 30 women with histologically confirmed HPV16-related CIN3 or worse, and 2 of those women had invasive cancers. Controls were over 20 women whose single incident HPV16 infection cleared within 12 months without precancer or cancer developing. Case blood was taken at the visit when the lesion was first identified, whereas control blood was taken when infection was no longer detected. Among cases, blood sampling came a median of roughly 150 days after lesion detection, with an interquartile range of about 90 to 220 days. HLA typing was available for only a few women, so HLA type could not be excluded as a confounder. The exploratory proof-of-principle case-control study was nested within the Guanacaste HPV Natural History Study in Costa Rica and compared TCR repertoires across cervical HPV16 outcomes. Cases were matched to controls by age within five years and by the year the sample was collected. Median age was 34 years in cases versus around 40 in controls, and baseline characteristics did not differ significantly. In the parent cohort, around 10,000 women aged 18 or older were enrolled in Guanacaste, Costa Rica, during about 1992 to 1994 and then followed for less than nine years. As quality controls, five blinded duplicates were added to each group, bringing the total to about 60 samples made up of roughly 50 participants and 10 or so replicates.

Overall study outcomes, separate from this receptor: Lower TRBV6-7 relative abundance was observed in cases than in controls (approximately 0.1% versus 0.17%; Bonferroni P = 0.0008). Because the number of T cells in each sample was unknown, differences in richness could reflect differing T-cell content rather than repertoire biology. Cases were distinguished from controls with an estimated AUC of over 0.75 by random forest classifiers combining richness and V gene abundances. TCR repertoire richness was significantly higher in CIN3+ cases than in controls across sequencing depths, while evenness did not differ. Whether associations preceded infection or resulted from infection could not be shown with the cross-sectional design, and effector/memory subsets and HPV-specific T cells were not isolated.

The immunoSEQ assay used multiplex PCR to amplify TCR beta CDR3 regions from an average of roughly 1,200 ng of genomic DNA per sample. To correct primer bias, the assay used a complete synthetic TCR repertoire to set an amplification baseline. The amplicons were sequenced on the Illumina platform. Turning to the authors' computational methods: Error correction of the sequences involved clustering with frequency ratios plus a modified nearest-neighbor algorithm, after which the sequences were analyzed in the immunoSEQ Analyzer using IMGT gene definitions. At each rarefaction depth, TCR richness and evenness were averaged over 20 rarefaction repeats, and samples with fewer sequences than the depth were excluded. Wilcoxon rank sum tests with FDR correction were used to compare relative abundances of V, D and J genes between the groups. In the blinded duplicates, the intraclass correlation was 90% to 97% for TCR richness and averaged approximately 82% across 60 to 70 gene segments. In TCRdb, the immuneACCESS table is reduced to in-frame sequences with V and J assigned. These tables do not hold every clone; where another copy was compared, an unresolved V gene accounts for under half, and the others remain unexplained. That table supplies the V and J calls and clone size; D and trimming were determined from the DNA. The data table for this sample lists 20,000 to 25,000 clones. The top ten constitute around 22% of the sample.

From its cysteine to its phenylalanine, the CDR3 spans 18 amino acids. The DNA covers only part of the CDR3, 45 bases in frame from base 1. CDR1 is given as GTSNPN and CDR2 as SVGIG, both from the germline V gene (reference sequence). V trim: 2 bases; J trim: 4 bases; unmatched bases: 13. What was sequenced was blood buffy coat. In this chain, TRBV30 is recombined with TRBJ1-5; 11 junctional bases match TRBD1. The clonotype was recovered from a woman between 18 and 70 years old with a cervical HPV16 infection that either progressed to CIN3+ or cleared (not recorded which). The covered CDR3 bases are TGTGCCTGGAGTCGGGACAGGGGGTTTGTAAATGGTAATCAGCCC. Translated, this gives CAWSRDRGFVNGNQP. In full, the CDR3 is CAWSRDRGFVNGNQPQHF. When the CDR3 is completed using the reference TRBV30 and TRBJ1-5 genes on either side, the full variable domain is SQTIHQWPATLVQPVGSPLSLECTVEGTSNPNLYWYRQAAGRGLQLLFYSVGIGQISSEVPQNLSASRPQDRQFILSSKKLLLSDSGFYLCAWSRDRGFVNGNQPQHFGDGTRLSIL.